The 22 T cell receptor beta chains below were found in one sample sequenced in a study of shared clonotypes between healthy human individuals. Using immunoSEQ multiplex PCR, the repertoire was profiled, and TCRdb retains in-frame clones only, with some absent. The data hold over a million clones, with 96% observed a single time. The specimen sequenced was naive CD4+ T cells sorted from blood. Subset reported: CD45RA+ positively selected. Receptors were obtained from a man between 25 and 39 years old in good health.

The chain's CDR3 is CASSLGAVGETQYF. The CDR3 DNA sequence: TGTGCCAGCAGCTTAGGTGCGGTTGGAGAGACCCAGTACTTC. The V gene is TRBV7-6, the J gene TRBJ2-5; D call uncertain. Trimming removed 1 base from V and 4 bases from J, with 10 bases in between. The CDR3 contains 14 residues. Germline CDR1 and CDR2: SGHVS and FNYEAQ.

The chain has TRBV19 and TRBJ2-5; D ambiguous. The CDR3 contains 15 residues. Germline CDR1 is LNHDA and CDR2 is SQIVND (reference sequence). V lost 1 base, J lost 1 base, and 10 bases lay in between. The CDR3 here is CASSIVQDTQETQYF. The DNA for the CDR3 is TGTGCCAGTAGTATAGTCCAAGACACCCAAGAGACCCAGTACTTC.

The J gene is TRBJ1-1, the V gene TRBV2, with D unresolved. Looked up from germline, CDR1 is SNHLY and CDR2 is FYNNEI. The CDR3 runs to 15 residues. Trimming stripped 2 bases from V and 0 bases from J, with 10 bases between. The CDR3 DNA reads TGTGCCAGCAGTGAAAACCCCTACATGAACACTGAAGCTTTCTTT. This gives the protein CASSENPYMNTEAFF.

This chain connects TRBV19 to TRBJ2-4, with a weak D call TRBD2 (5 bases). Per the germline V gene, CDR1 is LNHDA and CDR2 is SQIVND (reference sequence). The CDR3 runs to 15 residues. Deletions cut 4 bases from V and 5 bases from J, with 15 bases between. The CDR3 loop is CASSTEVGWENIQYF. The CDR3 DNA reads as TGTGCCAGTAGTACGGAGGTGGGGTGGGAAAACATTCAGTACTTC.

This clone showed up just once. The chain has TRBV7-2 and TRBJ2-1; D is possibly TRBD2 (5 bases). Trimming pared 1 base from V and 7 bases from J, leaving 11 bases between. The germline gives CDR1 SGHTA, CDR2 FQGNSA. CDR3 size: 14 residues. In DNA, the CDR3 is TGTGCCAGCAGCTTAGAATTAGCGTCAAATGAGCAGTTCTTC. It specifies CASSLELASNEQFF.

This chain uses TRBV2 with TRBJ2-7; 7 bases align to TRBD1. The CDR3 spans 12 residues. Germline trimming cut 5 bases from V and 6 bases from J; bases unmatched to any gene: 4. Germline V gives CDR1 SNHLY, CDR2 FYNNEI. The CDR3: CASSRTGGEQYF. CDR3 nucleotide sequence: TGTGCCAGCAGTCGGACAGGCGGCGAGCAGTACTTC.

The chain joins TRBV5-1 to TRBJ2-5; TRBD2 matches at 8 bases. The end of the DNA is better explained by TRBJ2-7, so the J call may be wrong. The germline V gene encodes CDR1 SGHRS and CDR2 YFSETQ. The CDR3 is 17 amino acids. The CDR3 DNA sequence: TGCGCCAGCAGCTTGGTACTACTAGCGGATAGCTCCTACGAGCAGTACTTC. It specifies CASSLVLLADSSYEQYF.

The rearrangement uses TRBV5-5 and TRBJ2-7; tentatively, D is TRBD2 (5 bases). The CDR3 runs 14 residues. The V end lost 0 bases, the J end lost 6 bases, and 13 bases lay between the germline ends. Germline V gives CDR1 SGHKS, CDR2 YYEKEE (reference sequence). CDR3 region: CASSLDMRALEQYF. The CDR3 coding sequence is TGTGCCAGCAGCTTGGACATGAGGGCCCTCGAGCAGTACTTC.

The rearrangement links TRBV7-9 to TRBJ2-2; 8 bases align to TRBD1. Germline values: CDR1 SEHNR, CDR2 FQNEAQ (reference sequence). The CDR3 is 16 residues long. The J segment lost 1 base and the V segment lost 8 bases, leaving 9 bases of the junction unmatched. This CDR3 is CASRQGTGWNTGELFF. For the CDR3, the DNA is TGTGCCAGCCGCCAAGGGACAGGATGGAACACCGGGGAGCTGTTTTTT. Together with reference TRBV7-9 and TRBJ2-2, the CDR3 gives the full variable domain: DTGVSQNPRHKITKRGQNVTFRCDPISEHNRLYWYRQTLGQGPEFLTYFQNEAQLEKSRLLSDRFSAERPKGSFSTLEIQRTEQGDSAMYLCASRQGTGWNTGELFFGEGSRLTVL.

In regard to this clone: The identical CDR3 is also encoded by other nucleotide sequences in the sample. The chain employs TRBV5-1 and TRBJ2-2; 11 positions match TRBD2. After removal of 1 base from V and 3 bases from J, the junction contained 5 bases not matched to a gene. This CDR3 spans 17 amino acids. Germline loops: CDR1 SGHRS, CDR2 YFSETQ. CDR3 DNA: TGCGCCAGCAGCTTGTTAGCGGGAGGGCCGGACACCGGGGAGCTGTTTTTT. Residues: CASSLLAGGPDTGELFF.

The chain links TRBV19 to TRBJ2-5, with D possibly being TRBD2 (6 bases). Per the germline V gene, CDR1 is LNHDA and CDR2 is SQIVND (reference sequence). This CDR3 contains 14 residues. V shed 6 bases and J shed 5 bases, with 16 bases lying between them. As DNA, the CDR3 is TGTGCCAGTAGCCCAGTTCGAGGGAGGGAGACCCAGTACTTC. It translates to CASSPVRGRETQYF.

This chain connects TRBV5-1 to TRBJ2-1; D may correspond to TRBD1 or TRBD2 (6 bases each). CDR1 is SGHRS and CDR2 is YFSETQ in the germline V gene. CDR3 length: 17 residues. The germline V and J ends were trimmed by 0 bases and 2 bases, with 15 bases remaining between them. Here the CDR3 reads CASSLDRGVNPYNEQFF. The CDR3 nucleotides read TGCGCCAGCAGCTTGGATAGGGGGGTGAACCCCTACAATGAGCAGTTCTTC.

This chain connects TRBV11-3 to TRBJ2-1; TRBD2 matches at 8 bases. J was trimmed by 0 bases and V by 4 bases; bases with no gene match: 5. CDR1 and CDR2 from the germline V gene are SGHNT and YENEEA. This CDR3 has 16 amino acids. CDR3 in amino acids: CASSSSGFSSYNEQFF. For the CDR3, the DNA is TGTGCCAGCAGCTCTAGCGGGTTTAGCTCCTACAATGAGCAGTTCTTC.

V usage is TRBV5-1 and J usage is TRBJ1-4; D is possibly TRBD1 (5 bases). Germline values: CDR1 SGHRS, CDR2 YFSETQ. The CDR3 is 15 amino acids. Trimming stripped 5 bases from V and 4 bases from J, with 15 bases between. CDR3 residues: CASSPDGAYNEKLFF. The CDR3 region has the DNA TGCGCCAGCAGTCCCGACGGGGCTTATAATGAAAAACTGTTTTTT.

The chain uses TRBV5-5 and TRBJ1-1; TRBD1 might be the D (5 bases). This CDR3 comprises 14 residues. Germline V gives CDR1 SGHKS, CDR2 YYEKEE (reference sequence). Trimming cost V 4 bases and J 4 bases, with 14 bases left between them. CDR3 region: CASSVTGTGTEAFF. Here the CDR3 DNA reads TGTGCCAGCAGCGTGACCGGGACGGGCACTGAAGCTTTCTTT.

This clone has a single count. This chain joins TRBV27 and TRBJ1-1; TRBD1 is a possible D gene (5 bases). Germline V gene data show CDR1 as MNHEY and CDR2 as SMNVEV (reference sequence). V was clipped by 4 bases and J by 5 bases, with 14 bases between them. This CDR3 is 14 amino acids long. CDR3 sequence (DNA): TGTGCCAGCAGTTATGACTTCGGGGGGACTGAAGCTTTCTTT. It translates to CASSYDFGGTEAFF.

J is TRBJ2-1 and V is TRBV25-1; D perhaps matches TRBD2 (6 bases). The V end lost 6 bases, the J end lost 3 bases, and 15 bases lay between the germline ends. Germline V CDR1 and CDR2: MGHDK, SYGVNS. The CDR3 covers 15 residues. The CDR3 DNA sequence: TGTGCCAGCAGCCCGAGGGCTAGCGTCTACAATGAGCAGTTCTTC. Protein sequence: CASSPRASVYNEQFF.

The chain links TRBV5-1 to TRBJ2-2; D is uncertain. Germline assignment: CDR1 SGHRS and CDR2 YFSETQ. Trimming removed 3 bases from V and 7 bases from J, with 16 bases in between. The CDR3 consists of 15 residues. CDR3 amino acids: CASSSNSGDVGELFF. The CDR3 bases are TGCGCCAGCAGCTCGAACTCGGGTGACGTCGGGGAGCTGTTTTTT.

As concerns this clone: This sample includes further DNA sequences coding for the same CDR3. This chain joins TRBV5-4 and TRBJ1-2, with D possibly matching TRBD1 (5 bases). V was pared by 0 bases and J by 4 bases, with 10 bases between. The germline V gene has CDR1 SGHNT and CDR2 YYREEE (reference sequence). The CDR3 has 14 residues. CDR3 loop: CASSLGDRPYGYTF. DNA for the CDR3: TGTGCCAGCAGCTTGGGGGACCGCCCCTATGGCTACACCTTC.

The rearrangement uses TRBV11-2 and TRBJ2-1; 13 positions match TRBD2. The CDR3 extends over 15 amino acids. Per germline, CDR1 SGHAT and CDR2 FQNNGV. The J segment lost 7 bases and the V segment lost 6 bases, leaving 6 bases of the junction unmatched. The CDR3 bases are TGTGCCAGCAGAGCACTAGCGGGAGGGAGGAATGAGCAGTTCTTC. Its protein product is CASRALAGGRNEQFF.

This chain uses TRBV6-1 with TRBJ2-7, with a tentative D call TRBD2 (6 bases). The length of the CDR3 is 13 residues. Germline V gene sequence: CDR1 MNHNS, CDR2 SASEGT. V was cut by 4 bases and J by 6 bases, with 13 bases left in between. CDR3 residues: CASSVEGLREQYF. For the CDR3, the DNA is TGTGCCAGCAGTGTGGAGGGGCTCCGCGAGCAGTACTTC.

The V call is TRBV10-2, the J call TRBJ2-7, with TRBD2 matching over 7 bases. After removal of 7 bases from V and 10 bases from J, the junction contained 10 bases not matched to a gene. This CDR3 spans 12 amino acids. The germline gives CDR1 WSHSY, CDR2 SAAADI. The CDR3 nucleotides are TGCGCCAGCAAACCCATGGGAGGGCTCCAGTACTTC. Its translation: CASKPMGGLQYF.